The TCR beta chain described here comes from a study of T cells in Graves' hyperthyroidism and ophthalmopathy. Researchers defined stable Graves' hyperthyroidism as no ophthalmopathy progression within 18 months. Germline assignment: CDR1 MDHEN and CDR2 SYDVKM. The V and J ends lost 2 bases and 0 bases respectively, with 16 bases between them. CDR3 size: 17 residues. This clonotype was observed many times. From RNA transcripts, TCR beta CDR3 regions were amplified. Using the HTBI primer set, a first-round RT-PCR was run on the TCR CDR3. From the multiplex PCR reads, TCRdb called clonotypes with MiXCR, one entry per CDR3 protein. This table has hundreds of thousands of distinct CDR3 sequences, about 14% appearing once.

This sequence joins TRBV28 and TRBJ2-5; D possibly corresponds to TRBD1 (5 bases). This TCR derives from a woman under 30 with Graves' hyperthyroidism. Material: blood. In nucleotides, the CDR3 is TGTGCCAGCAGTTTAGGTCTCGGGCTCAGGGACCAAGAGACCCAGTACTTC. Protein: CASSLGLGLRDQETQYF.